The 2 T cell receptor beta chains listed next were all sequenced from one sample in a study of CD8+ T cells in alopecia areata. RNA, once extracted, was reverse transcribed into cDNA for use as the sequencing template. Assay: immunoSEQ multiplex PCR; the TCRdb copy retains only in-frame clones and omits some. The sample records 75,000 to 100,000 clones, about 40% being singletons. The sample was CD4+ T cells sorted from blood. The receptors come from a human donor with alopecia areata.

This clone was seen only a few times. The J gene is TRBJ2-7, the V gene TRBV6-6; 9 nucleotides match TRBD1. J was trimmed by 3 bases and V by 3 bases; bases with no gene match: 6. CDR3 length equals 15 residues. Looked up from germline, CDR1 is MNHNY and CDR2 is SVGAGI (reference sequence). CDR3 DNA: TGTGCCAGCAGTTATGGAAGGGACAGGGTCTACGAGCAGTACTTC. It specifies CASSYGRDRVYEQYF.

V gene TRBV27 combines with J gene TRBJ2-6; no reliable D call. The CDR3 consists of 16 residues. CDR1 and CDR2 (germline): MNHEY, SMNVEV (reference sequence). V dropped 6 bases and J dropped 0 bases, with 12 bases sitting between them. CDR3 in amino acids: CASRANLDSGANVLTF. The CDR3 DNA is TGTGCCAGCAGGGCTAACTTAGACTCTGGGGCCAACGTCCTGACTTTC. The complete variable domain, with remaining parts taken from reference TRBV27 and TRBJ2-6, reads EAQVTQNPRYLITVTGKKLTVTCSQNMNHEYMSWYRQDPGLGLRQIYYSMNVEVTDKGDVPEGYKVSRKEKRNFPLILESPSPNQTSLYFCASRANLDSGANVLTFGAGSRLTVL.